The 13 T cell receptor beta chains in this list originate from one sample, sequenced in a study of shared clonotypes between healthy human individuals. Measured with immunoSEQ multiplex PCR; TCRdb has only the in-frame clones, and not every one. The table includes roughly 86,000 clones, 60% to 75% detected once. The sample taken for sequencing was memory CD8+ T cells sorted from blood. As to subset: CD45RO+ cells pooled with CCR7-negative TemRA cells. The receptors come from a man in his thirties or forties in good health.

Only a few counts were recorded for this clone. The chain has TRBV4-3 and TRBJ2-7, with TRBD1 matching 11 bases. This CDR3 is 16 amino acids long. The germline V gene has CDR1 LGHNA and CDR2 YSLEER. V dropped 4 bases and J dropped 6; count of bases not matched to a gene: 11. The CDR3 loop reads CASSLRAGQGDGEQYF. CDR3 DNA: TGCGCCAGCAGCCTTCGAGCGGGACAGGGGGATGGCGAGCAGTACTTC.

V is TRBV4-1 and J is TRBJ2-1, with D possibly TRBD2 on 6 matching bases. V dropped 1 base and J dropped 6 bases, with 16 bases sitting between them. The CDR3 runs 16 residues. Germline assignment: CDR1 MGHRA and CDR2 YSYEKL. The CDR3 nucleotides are TGCGCCAGCAGCCAAGCCTATGATGAGGGAGGCAATGAGCAGTTCTTC. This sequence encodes CASSQAYDEGGNEQFF.

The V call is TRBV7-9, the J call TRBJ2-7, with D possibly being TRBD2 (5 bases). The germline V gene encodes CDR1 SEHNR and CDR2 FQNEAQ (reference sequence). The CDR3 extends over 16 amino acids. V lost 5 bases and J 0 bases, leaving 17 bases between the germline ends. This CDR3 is CASSPTRGASSYEQYF. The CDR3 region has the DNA TGTGCCAGCAGCCCAACCCGGGGAGCCAGCTCCTACGAGCAGTACTTC.

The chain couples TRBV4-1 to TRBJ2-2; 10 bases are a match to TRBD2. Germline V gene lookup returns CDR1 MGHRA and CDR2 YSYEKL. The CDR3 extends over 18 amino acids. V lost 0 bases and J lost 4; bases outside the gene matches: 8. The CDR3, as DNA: TGCGCCAGCAGCCAAGATAAGCGGGAGGGGCGTAGCACCGGGGAGCTGTTTTTT. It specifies CASSQDKREGRSTGELFF.

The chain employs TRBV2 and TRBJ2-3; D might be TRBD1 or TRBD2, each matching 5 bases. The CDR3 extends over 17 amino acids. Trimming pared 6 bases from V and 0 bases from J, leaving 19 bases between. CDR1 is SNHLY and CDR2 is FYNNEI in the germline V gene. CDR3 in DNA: TGTGCCAGCAGGGGGGTGCGGTGGGCGGCTAGCACAGATACGCAGTATTTT. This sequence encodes CASRGVRWAASTDTQYF.

The CDR3 DNA sequence: TGCAGCGTTGGGGCAGGAGTAGACACCGGGGAGCTGTTTTTT. Translating it yields CSVGAGVDTGELFF. V usage is TRBV29-1 and J usage is TRBJ2-2; D is ambiguous. The CDR3 is 14 amino acids. Germline values: CDR1 SQVTM, CDR2 ANQGSEA. The V end lost 4 bases, the J end lost 3 bases, and 12 bases lay between the germline ends.

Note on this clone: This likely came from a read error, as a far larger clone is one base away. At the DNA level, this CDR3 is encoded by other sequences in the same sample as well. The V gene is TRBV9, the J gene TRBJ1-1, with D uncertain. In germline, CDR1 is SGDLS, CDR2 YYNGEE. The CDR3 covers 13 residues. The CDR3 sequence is CASSPQRNTEAFF. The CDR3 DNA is TGCGCCAGCAGCCCCCAACGGAACACTGAAGCTTTCTTT.

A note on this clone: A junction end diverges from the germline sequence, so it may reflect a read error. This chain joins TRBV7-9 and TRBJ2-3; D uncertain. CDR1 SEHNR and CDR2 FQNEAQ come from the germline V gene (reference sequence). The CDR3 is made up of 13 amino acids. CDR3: CASSLVGPDTQYF. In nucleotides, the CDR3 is TGTGCCAGCAGTTTAGTGGGCCCAGATACGCAGTATTTT.

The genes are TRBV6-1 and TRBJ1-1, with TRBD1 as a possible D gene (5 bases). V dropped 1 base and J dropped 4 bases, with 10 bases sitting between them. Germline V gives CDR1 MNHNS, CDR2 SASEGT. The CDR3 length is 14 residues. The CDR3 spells CASSEGSGPTEAFF. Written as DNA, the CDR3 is TGTGCCAGCAGTGAAGGGTCAGGGCCCACTGAAGCTTTCTTT.

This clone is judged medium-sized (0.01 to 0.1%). This CDR3 is CASSYSVAASTDTQYF. CDR3 coding DNA: TGTGCCAGCAGTTACTCGGTGGCAGCTAGCACAGATACGCAGTATTTT. The rearrangement links TRBV6-5 to TRBJ2-3, with unresolved D. Trimming shortened V by 0 bases and J by 0 bases, and 10 bases separated the two germline ends. The CDR3 spans 16 residues. CDR1 and CDR2 (germline): MNHEY, SVGAGI.

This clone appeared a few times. In nucleotides, the CDR3 is TGTGCCAGCAGCTTAGGGAGCTCTGGAAACACCATATATTTT. Translated, it gives CASSLGSSGNTIYF. This chain links TRBV13 with TRBJ1-3; D is uncertain. Germline V lookup: CDR1 PRHDT, CDR2 FYEKMQ (reference sequence). The V gene lost 0 bases and the J gene lost 0 bases, with 3 bases spanning the gap. CDR3 length equals 14 residues.

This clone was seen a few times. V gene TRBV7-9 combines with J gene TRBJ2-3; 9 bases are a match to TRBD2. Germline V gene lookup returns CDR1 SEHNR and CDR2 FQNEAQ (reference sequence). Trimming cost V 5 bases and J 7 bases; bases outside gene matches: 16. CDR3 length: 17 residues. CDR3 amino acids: CASSPTARAGGAHTQYF. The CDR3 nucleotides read TGTGCCAGCAGCCCCACCGCGAGGGCGGGAGGGGCACATACGCAGTATTTT.

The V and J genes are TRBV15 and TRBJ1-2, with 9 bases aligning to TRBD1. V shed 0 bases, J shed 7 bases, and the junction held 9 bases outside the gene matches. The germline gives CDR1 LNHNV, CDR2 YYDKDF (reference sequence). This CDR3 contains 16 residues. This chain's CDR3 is CATSRDGQGLNGGYTF. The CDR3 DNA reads TGTGCCACCAGCAGAGATGGACAGGGGCTAAATGGTGGCTACACCTTC.